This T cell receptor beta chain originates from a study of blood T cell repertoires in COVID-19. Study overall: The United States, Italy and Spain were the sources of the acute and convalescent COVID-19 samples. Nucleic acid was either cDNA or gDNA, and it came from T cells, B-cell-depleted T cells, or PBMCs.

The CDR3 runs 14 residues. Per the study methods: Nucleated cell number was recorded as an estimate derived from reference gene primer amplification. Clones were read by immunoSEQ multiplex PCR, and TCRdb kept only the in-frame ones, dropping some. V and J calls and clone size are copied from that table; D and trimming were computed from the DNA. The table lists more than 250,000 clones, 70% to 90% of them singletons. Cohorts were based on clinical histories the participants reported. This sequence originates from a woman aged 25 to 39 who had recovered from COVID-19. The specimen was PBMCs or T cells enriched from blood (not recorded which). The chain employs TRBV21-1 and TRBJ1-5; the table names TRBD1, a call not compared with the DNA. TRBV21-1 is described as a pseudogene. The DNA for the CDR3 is TGTGCCAGCAGCCCCGACAGGGCAGGTCAGCCCCAGCATTTT. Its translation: CASSPDRAGQPQHF.